A selection of T cell receptor beta chains follows, all from one sample in a study of cytomegalovirus exposure and HLA in healthy donors. Some clones are missing from TCRdb's copy, which holds only in-frame ones; the method was immunoSEQ multiplex PCR. The sample lists fewer than 150,000 clones; approximately 80% were seen once. The sample taken for sequencing was PBMCs. Receptor source: a man aged 25 to 40 in good health and CMV-seronegative. The conserved cysteine and the conserved F or W are not part of the CDR3 here.

V gene	J gene	CDR3 protein
TRBV7-8	TRBJ1-4	ASSTGTGSSMGDEKLF
TRBV6-1	TRBJ2-3	ASSLDRDTQY
TRBV28	TRBJ1-2	ATILRNYGYT
TRBV9	TRBJ2-2	ASTREGTSTGELF
TRBV5-4	TRBJ2-1	ASSFRLAGGWNEQF
TRBV5-1	TRBJ2-1	ASSANPALIGTSVGLF
TRBV27	TRBJ2-7	ASRRGLAAYEQY
TRBV5-4	TRBJ2-3	ASSHRLAGVSDTQY
TRBV27	TRBJ1-6	ASGFQGVGSPLH
TRBV7-9	TRBJ2-5	ASTSKGGVAVEETQY
TRBV28	TRBJ2-7	ASSFRGASYEQY
TRBV10-3	TRBJ2-3	AISVAATDTQY
TRBV2	TRBJ1-5	ASRDRVDQPQH
TRBV11-2	TRBJ2-3	ASSFTREGQY
TRBV19	TRBJ2-1	AAGLQEQF
TRBV27	TRBJ1-2	ASSLSQAQHGYT
TRBV9	TRBJ2-1	ASSSRRTRLAGAPGNEQF
TRBV29-1	TRBJ2-5	SVDSGGASQY
TRBV5-1	TRBJ2-1	ASVSRVFPGNEQF
TRBV28	TRBJ1-2	ASSLHTNYGYT
TRBV9	TRBJ2-5	ASSVGASGTLRETQY
TRBV6-5	TRBJ1-1	ASSWGQGNTEAF
TRBV7-2	TRBJ1-1	ASRRSMNTEAF
TRBV27	TRBJ2-7	ASTRGLAGGRYEQY
TRBV18	TRBJ1-5	ASSDRVDQPQH
TRBV27	TRBJ2-1	ASNLAGYNEQF
TRBV4-3	TRBJ2-6	ASSQGTSSSGANVLT
TRBV27	TRBJ1-1	ASSFAAGAVTEAF
TRBV7-6	TRBJ1-3	ASTLLQGGAGNTIY
TRBV6-5	TRBJ1-5	ASSYDRDQPQH
TRBV19	TRBJ2-2	ASTLAGGNTGELF
TRBV6-1	TRBJ2-7	ASSDDRVKQY
TRBV30	TRBJ2-5	AWSGNRGETQY
TRBV2	TRBJ2-2	ASTGTGGPGELF
TRBV6-1	TRBJ2-7	ASSLARQRGYEQY